The 10 T cell receptor beta chains below all came from one sample that was sequenced in a study of T cell repertoires in cytomegalovirus infection. Each CDR3 protein gets one entry after TCRdb re-called the reads with MiXCR. The data hold 450,000 to 550,000 distinct CDR3 sequences, with approximately 15% observed a single time. The sample taken for sequencing was CD8+ T cells from PBMCs. The receptors stem from a human donor in good health (CMV status not recorded). Some clones in this sample may be carry-over from other donors' samples.

This clonotype was detected once. J is TRBJ2-5 and V is TRBV15; 7 nucleotides agree with TRBD1. V dropped 5 bases and J dropped 2; count of bases not matched to a gene: 8. CDR1 and CDR2 from the germline V gene are LNHNV and YYDKDF (reference sequence). This CDR3 spans 15 amino acids. The CDR3 region has the DNA TGTGCCACCAGCTCAACCGGGACAGTACAAGAGACCCAGTACTTC. This codes for CATSSTGTVQETQYF. The complete variable domain, with remaining parts taken from reference TRBV15 and TRBJ2-5, reads DAMVIQNPRYQVTQFGKPVTLSCSQTLNHNVMYWYQQKSSQAPKLLFHYYDKDFNNEADTPDNFQSRRPNTSFCFLDIRSPGLGDTAMYLCATSSTGTVQETQYFGPGTRLLVL.

This sequence joins TRBV7-6 and TRBJ2-7; D unclear. This CDR3 spans 14 amino acids. The ends were cut back, 3 bases at V and 2 bases at J, with 11 bases in the middle. The germline V gene encodes CDR1 SGHVS and CDR2 FNYEAQ. The CDR3 reads CASSLSGMAYEQYF. The CDR3 DNA reads as TGTGCCAGCAGCTTGTCGGGTATGGCCTACGAGCAGTACTTC.

This clonotype was counted between two and nine times. The chain links TRBV7-9 to TRBJ2-7; 9 bases align to TRBD1. The CDR3 consists of 15 residues. Germline assignment: CDR1 SEHNR and CDR2 FQNEAQ (reference sequence). The V segment lost 5 bases and the J segment 5 bases; nucleotides outside the gene matches: 10. CDR3 protein: CASSAPGTGPHEQYF. The CDR3 DNA reads TGTGCCAGCAGCGCCCCGGGGACAGGGCCCCACGAGCAGTACTTC.

As regards this clonotype: Lacking the conserved final phenylalanine or tryptophan, this CDR3 likely reflects a read error. The J gene is TRBJ2-7, the V gene TRBV20-1, with D perhaps TRBD1 or TRBD2 (6 bases each). Trimming stripped 6 bases from V and 2 bases from J, with 17 bases between. CDR3 size: 14 residues. Germline V lookup: CDR1 DFQATT, CDR2 SNEGSKA (reference sequence). DNA for the CDR3: TGCAGTGCAAGGAGGGGGGAGCGAACCTACGAGCAGTACTTA. Protein product: CSARRGERTYEQYL.

V gene TRBV20-1 combines with J gene TRBJ2-1, with D hard to call. The germline gives CDR1 DFQATT, CDR2 SNEGSKA (reference sequence). V shed 6 bases and J shed 4 bases, with 4 bases lying between them. The CDR3 spans 10 residues. The CDR3 sequence is CSAGYNEQFF. Written as DNA, the CDR3 is TGCAGTGCGGGGTACAATGAGCAGTTCTTC.

This clonotype showed up many times. The gene calls are TRBV7-9 and TRBJ1-4; D ambiguous. The CDR3 length is 14 residues. The V end lost 1 base, the J end lost 5 bases, and 8 bases lay between the germline ends. Germline values: CDR1 SEHNR, CDR2 FQNEAQ (reference sequence). CDR3 in DNA: TGTGCCAGCAGCTTAGGCATGGACAATGAAAAACTGTTTTTT. Amino acids: CASSLGMDNEKLFF.

This clonotype appeared many times. The rearrangement links TRBV2 to TRBJ2-7, with TRBD2 matching over 9 bases. This CDR3 has 15 residues. V was clipped by 4 bases and J by 3 bases; unmatched bases: 7. CDR1 and CDR2 (germline): SNHLY, FYNNEI. CDR3 DNA: TGTGCCAGCAGTGGGCCGCGGGGGGGCAACTACGAGCAGTACTTC. Its protein product is CASSGPRGGNYEQYF.

In its sample, this clonotype was seen many times. This chain connects TRBV14 to TRBJ1-2; D perhaps matches TRBD1 (6 bases). This CDR3 region has 17 residues. Germline CDR1 reads SGHDN; CDR2 reads FVKESK. V lost 0 bases, J lost 7 bases, and 21 bases lay in between. The CDR3 coding sequence is TGTGCCAGCAGCCAAGATGTGGGGGTTGGGACACGAGCTGGCTACACCTTC. Its translation: CASSQDVGVGTRAGYTF.

The chain has TRBV11-2 and TRBJ1-2, with 11 bases matching TRBD1. Germline-derived CDR1 and CDR2 are SGHAT and FQNNGV. J was trimmed by 0 bases and V by 5 bases; bases with no gene match: 14. This CDR3 comprises 19 residues. For the CDR3, the DNA is TGTGCCAGCAGCCCTAACCTGGGACAGGGGGTCTTAGCTAACTATGGCTACACCTTC. Residues: CASSPNLGQGVLANYGYTF.

This chain links TRBV29-1 with TRBJ1-5, with 11 bases aligning to TRBD1. The CDR3 covers 16 residues. Per the germline V gene, CDR1 is SQVTM and CDR2 is ANQGSEA. Trimming at V came to 2 bases and at J to 6 bases, leaving 9 bases not matched to a gene. CDR3 loop: CSVEPWDRGDRQPQHF. DNA for the CDR3: TGCAGCGTTGAACCCTGGGACAGGGGGGATCGTCAGCCCCAGCATTTT.